This is a list of T cell receptor beta chains from one sample in a study of patients and donors after allogeneic stem cell transplantation. TCRdb processed the RT-PCR reads anew with MiXCR; each CDR3 protein has one entry. The table lists 200,000 to 250,000 distinct CDR3 sequences, 38% of them singletons. The sample consisted of blood, either unsorted or a sorted T cell fraction (not recorded which). The receptors stem from a human donor who was either an allogeneic HSCT recipient or a stem cell or donor lymphocyte infusion donor (not recorded which). It is not recorded whose cells these are; they may come from a transplant donor. Each CDR3 is given with its conserved first and last residue. Fields, in order: V gene, clone size, CDR3 length, J gene, D gene, CDR3 DNA, CDR3 protein. The D gene is left open where the match is weak. Only part of the rows carry a size: once, few, many, or a class if the clone is expanded.

v_gene: TRBV5-6; abundance: .; len: 13; j_gene: TRBJ2-1; d_gene: .; CDR3nt: TGTGCCAGCAGCTTGAGAACGCGGAATGAGCAGTTCTTC; CDR3aa: CASSLRTRNEQFF
v_gene: TRBV12-3/TRBV12-4; abundance: few; len: 13; j_gene: TRBJ1-4; d_gene: .; CDR3nt: TGTGCCAGCAGTCCCCGGGGGGTCGAAAAACTGTTTTTT; CDR3aa: CASSPRGVEKLFF
v_gene: TRBV9; abundance: .; len: 15; j_gene: TRBJ2-5; d_gene: TRBD2; CDR3nt: TGTGCCAGCAGCGTAGGGGCTAGCGGGAGGGAGACCCAGTACTTC; CDR3aa: CASSVGASGRETQYF
v_gene: TRBV5-1; abundance: .; len: 13; j_gene: TRBJ1-5; d_gene: .; CDR3nt: TGCGCCAGCAGCTTCCTTGGAAATCAGCCCCAGCATTTT; CDR3aa: CASSFLGNQPQHF
v_gene: TRBV5-4; abundance: few; len: 16; j_gene: TRBJ1-1; d_gene: .; CDR3nt: TGTGCCAGCAGCCCCCCTTGGGGGGGCTTGGGCACTGAAGCTTTCTTT; CDR3aa: CASSPPWGGLGTEAFF
v_gene: TRBV27; abundance: few; len: 15; j_gene: TRBJ1-2; d_gene: .; CDR3nt: TGTGCCAGCAGTTTTAATGGGCAGAAGAACTATGGCTACACCTTC; CDR3aa: CASSFNGQKNYGYTF
v_gene: TRBV6-5; abundance: few; len: 16; j_gene: TRBJ1-5; d_gene: .; CDR3nt: TGTGCCAGCAGTCGGGGGGGACCCTATAGCAATCAGCCCCAGCATTTT; CDR3aa: CASSRGGPYSNQPQHF
v_gene: TRBV28; abundance: .; len: 16; j_gene: TRBJ2-7; d_gene: .; CDR3nt: TGTGCCAGCAGTTTATTCCTGACAGGGAGGGCCTACGAGCAGTACTTC; CDR3aa: CASSLFLTGRAYEQYF
v_gene: TRBV11-2; abundance: few; len: 14; j_gene: TRBJ1-6; d_gene: .; CDR3nt: TGTGCCAGCAGCTTAGAATGGTCAAATTCACCCCTCCACTTT; CDR3aa: CASSLEWSNSPLHF
v_gene: TRBV18; abundance: .; len: 13; j_gene: TRBJ1-5; d_gene: .; CDR3nt: TGTGCCAGCTCACAGAATAGCAATCAGCCCCAGCATTTT; CDR3aa: CASSQNSNQPQHF
v_gene: TRBV6-6; abundance: .; len: 14; j_gene: TRBJ2-7; d_gene: .; CDR3nt: TGTGCCTCCCGCCATGGGGCCCTATCCTACGAGCAGTACTTC; CDR3aa: CASRHGALSYEQYF
v_gene: TRBV5-1; abundance: few; len: 15; j_gene: TRBJ1-1; d_gene: TRBD1; CDR3nt: TGCGCCAGCAGCTTGTCGGGACAGGGTGTTCCCGAAGCTTTCTTT; CDR3aa: CASSLSGQGVPEAFF